A single TCR beta chain is shown here with its context. This entry belongs to a study of blood T cell repertoires in COVID-19. For the study at large: From T cells, B-cell-depleted T cells, or PBMCs came the material, which was cDNA or gDNA.

Produced via immunoSEQ multiplex PCR; TCRdb's table is partial and in-frame only. The data contain 200,000 to 300,000 clones, 86% of them singletons. Living in roughly 23 US areas, the participants were between roughly 18 and 95 years of age. Germline CDR1 is MDHEN and CDR2 is SYDVKM. This CDR3 region has 13 residues. Trimming shortened V by 11 bases and J by 2 bases, and 13 bases separated the two germline ends. The chain couples TRBV28 to TRBJ1-5, with unresolved D. The specimen sequenced was PBMCs or T cells enriched from blood (not recorded which). The sequence was obtained from a woman aged 35 to 49 with acute COVID-19. CDR3 nucleotides: TGTGCCTCGGGAGGCCTTGGCAATCAGCCCCAGCATTTT. As protein: CASGGLGNQPQHF.